This T cell receptor beta chain was documented in a study of cytomegalovirus exposure and HLA in healthy donors. The donors gave bone marrow, and they were healthy. Broader study findings: In a later analysis, an Asian-associated ancestry cluster reportedly showed fewer N-insertions than the roughly 690-donor mean.

Points on this clone: Its antigen is not known.

A multiplex PCR was run with 60 Vbeta primers and 13 Jbeta primers. Sequencing used immunoSEQ multiplex PCR; TCRdb keeps in-frame clones, though not all of them. The sample lists roughly 90,000 clones, roughly 80% occurring once. V lost 4 bases, J lost 6 bases, and 22 bases lay in between. The length of the CDR3 is 16 residues. Germline CDR1 and CDR2: SGHRS and YFSETQ. The chain couples TRBV5-1 to TRBJ1-2, with a possible D match to TRBD1 (5 bases). This clonotype was obtained from a man between 18 and 29 years old in good health and CMV-seronegative. The sample comprised PBMCs. The CDR3 loop is CASSLYAGPVENGYTF. The CDR3 DNA sequence: TGCGCCAGCAGCCTATACGCGGGACCAGTTGAGAATGGCTACACCTTC.